The present T cell receptor (beta chain) was sequenced within a study of cytomegalovirus exposure and HLA in healthy donors (dated by TCRdb to the late 2010s). In the study overall: An earlier analysis of approximately 640 of the donors reported more than 250 Gb of sequence data and roughly 100 million unique TCR beta sequences from about 200 million T cells. An early release covering more than 500 HLA-typed donors comprised about 300 gigabases of sequencing data and roughly 86 million unique TCR sequences. The genetic ancestry cluster associated with self-reported Caucasian donors included approximately 85% of the 300 to 400 genotyped donors. The study was designed to test whether signatures of past pathogen exposure could be identified by cataloging public T cell receptors. The study profiled the T cell repertoires of around 700 subjects by immunosequencing and related them to cytomegalovirus serostatus. Besides the first cohort of some 670 subjects, a separate validation cohort made up of roughly 130 different subjects was used. The study combined high-throughput TCR immunosequencing, statistical association of individual TCRs with disease status, and machine learning to predict cytomegalovirus infection status. In a later analysis, previously published TCR beta repertoires from about 640 donors were re-analyzed and high-resolution HLA genotyping was added so that TCR occurrence patterns could be studied. In the later analysis, no new phenotypic data were used to find candidate immune exposures; instead, reliance was placed on TCR beta sequences and their occurrence across donors. An earlier analysis of some 500 of the donors applied high-throughput TCR beta sequencing to assess whether each TCR beta V gene segment acted as functional or pseudogenic. Donor age, sex, ethnicity and CMV serostatus were collected together with the repertoire data. Genome-wide SNP genotypes for about 55% of the 666 donors were used in a later genetic analysis, which treated that subset as a discovery cohort. Every repertoire in the discovery cohort had been generated on one and the same sequencing platform. Both class I and class II loci were covered by HLA typing, at four-digit resolution. The number of donors typed differed by locus, with roughly 629-640 for A, B, C, DRB1 and DQB1, 522 for DQA1, 600 to 610 for DPA1, and some 470 for DPB1. Roughly 5 DR-DQ haplotypes were treated as single units for association and clustering because of strong linkage in the cohort. On average, roughly 250,000 unique TCR beta nucleotide sequences were sequenced per donor among 398 genotyped donors of the cohort, with around 19% of those sequences being non-productive.

The CDR3 has 14 amino acids, counting the end cysteine and phenylalanine. Only the CDR3 portion is preserved as DNA: 42 bases, with reading frame beginning at the first base. The junction carries 11 bases between V and J, which are trimmed by 2 bases and 4 bases respectively. The germline V gene specifies MDHEN as CDR1 and SYDVKM as CDR2. Only a few counts were recorded for this clone. The antigen this receptor binds is unknown. The record has no base qualities; no much larger clone is one base away. The cohort comprised under 700 healthy bone marrow donors. Cohort members were all nominally healthy when sampled, although unrecorded immune exposures were likely present. The donor was CMV seropositive and belonged to the group of some 290 seropositive cohort members. Each donor provided a peripheral blood sample, and peripheral blood mononuclear cells were used for TCR beta sequencing. Genomic DNA was extracted from the blood cell samples with the Qiagen DNeasy Blood Extraction Kit.

Libraries came from the immunoSEQ multiplex PCR assay. The multiplex PCR relied on a mix of 60 forward primers for TCR Vbeta segments and 13 reverse primers for TCR Jbeta segments. The CDR3 region of rearranged TCR beta genes was amplified from genomic DNA with a multiplex PCR assay. The amplified TCR beta libraries were sequenced on the Illumina HiSeq System as 87-base-pair reads. The paper's data handling went like this. A later analysis counted about 82 million unique TCR beta chains across the 550 to 800 repertoires, and some 11 million of these chains were shared by at least two donors. Raw reads were error-corrected and collapsed into unique sequences by a nearest-neighbor algorithm in which closely related sequences were merged to remove PCR and sequencing errors. V, D and J gene segments were assigned by aligning CDR3 sequences to IMGT reference sequences. Each retained sequence needed at least a six-nucleotide match to both a V gene segment and a J gene segment. A rearrangement was called productive if the CDR3 had no stop codons and remained in frame with V and J, and every other rearrangement was called non-productive. Following IMGT convention, CDR3 was defined as the stretch from the second conserved V-encoded cysteine up to the conserved J-encoded phenylalanine. The earlier analysis of around 640 of the donors excluded sequences that lacked an unambiguous match to a single V gene segment. In an earlier analysis of 587 of the donors, V segments were called functional above 56.7% productive rearrangements and were called segregating when the between-donor standard deviation exceeded 5%. A statistical classification framework was built to diagnose cytomegalovirus status from the catalog of TCR beta chain sequences. In a later analysis, TCR nucleotide sequences were compared against IMGT/GENE-DB human TR gene sequences so that V and J genes could be assigned. Using the TCRdist pipeline, a later analysis assigned CDR3 sequences along with most-parsimonious VDJ recombination scenarios. A later analysis defined each TCR beta chain by its CDR3 amino acid sequence plus V-gene family, and excluded reads lacking a unique V-gene family. To address suspected cross-contamination and a sequencing artifact, a later analysis removed roughly 640 highly shared, low-generation-probability nucleotide sequences. For each public chain, a later analysis derived a clonal expansion index from normalized ranks of inferred template counts within each repertoire. In a later analysis, generation probabilities were computed with a VDJ recombination model fitted to out-of-frame rearrangements, and the resulting probabilities were checked against IGoR. In a later analysis, TCR-TCR, TCR-HLA and TCR-CMV co-occurrence was scored with hypergeometric tests, and a repertoire-size bias correction was applied to TCR pairs. To estimate false discovery rates, a later analysis permuted the HLA or CMV assignments 20 times. In a later analysis, co-occurring TCRs were grouped using DBSCAN, with TCRdist sequence similarity added in when clustering inside HLA-allele-positive subsets. Co-occurrence clustering excluded repertoires with fewer than 30,000 or more than 120,000 public chains, plus five with anomalous nucleotide sharing. TCRdb retrieved this table from immuneACCESS and kept in-frame rearrangements only. Not all clones are present; in checked studies, unresolved V genes account for under half, and no reason is known for the remainder. V and J calls and clone size come straight from that table; D and trimming were deduced from the DNA. This sample comprises around 100,000 clones, about 64% of them detected only once. The ten largest clones take up roughly 8.7% of the sample.

Summary of the overall study and its limitations: A later analysis found that HLA-associated TCR beta chains were more clonally expanded and had lower generation probabilities than equally common non-associated chains. A further reported finding was that TCR beta sequences accurately predicted the HLA-A and HLA-B alleles for most subjects in the first cohort. In a later analysis, the rate of TCR association differed among HLA loci, with DRB1 alleles having the most associated TCRs and HLA-C alleles having the fewest. Some IMGT-functional V segments, including TRBV6-2 and TRBV6-3, could not be distinguished by the 87-base-pair reads and were therefore excluded. A later analysis found that most CMV-associated TCR beta chains appeared HLA-restricted, with HLA associations seemingly driven largely by CMV exposure. The study listed 164 TCR beta chains as associated with cytomegalovirus. Correlated functional status among segregating V segments might reflect linkage disequilibrium, but an unknown experimental factor could not be ruled out. A cluster of highly shared sequence variants was judged likely to be a technical artifact of the sequencing pipeline. In vitro tests confirmed that a few of the cytomegalovirus-associated TCR beta chains recognize cytomegalovirus antigens. The authors suggested that the approach could potentially be generalized to other disease states and immunological phenotypes. Most TCR sequences were observed very rarely across donors, whereas some public TCRs were present in many individuals. A later genetic analysis reported fewer N-insertions in productive TCRs among donors in an Asian-associated ancestry cluster than the approximately 670-donor mean. Only TCR beta chains were sequenced in this cohort, and the absence of alpha or paired-chain data limited detectable features. Over 15 rarely observed V segments, including chromosome 9 orphons, were excluded from the earlier analysis of several hundred of the donors because counts were too low. At a false discovery rate of 0.05, a later analysis linked about 16,000 TCR beta sequences to specific HLA alleles. In an earlier analysis of approximately 590 of the donors, most TCR beta V segments were observed in productive rearrangements about 90% or about 30% of the time, broadly matching IMGT annotations. When HLA alleles, especially DR and DQ, strongly co-occurred, attributing TCR associations to individual alleles was difficult. Roughly uniform sequencing depth across donors was assumed in presence/absence analyses, although this assumption may not hold. According to a later analysis, parvovirus B19, influenza, CMV and Epstein-Barr virus appeared linked to several top co-occurrence clusters. In both the original and validation cohorts, the classifier was reported to diagnose cytomegalovirus status with high specificity and sensitivity. An association between a missense DCLRE1C variant and V-gene and J-gene trimming of TCR beta chains was found in a later genetic analysis and replicated in an independent cohort. Because HLA typing was missing for some donors at each locus, association tests included only the typed subset. Immune exposure information for the cohort was limited to CMV serostatus.

This receptor was obtained from a man younger than 30 in good health and CMV-seropositive. Sequencing was performed on PBMCs. The chain is made from TRBV28 and TRBJ1-1; the D gene is not confidently resolved. CDR3 sequence: CASSLGGDLTEAFF. The bases read TGTGCCAGCAGTTTAGGCGGGGATCTCACTGAAGCTTTCTTT. Supplemented by the reference TRBV28 and TRBJ1-1 proteins around the CDR3, the complete variable domain is DVKVTQSSRYLVKRTGEKVFLECVQDMDHENMFWYRQDPGLGLRLIYFSYDVKMKEKGDIPEGYSVSREKKERFSLILESASTNQTSMYLCASSLGGDLTEAFFGQGTRLTVV.